The 9 T cell receptor beta chains given below trace back to one sample, sequenced in a study of shared clonotypes between healthy human individuals. Libraries were prepared by immunoSEQ multiplex PCR; TCRdb keeps only in-frame clonotypes and omits some of them. The profile covers 1,500,000 or so clones, with about 98.5% appearing a single time and 0.36% taken by the ten largest. The source material was naive CD4+ T cells sorted from blood. Subset described: CD45RA+ positively selected. These receptors were collected from a young man in good health.

J is TRBJ2-7 and V is TRBV28, with D unclear. The CDR3 loop spans 12 amino acids. Germline V gene sequence: CDR1 MDHEN, CDR2 SYDVKM. V lost 5 bases, J lost 3 bases, and 8 bases lay in between. The CDR3 loop reads CASSPPFYEQYF. The CDR3 bases are TGTGCCAGCAGTCCCCCCTTCTACGAGCAGTACTTC. The variable domain in full, completed from reference TRBV28 and TRBJ2-7, reads DVKVTQSSRYLVKRTGEKVFLECVQDMDHENMFWYRQDPGLGLRLIYFSYDVKMKEKGDIPEGYSVSREKKERFSLILESASTNQTSMYLCASSPPFYEQYFGPGTRLTVT.

J is TRBJ2-7 and V is TRBV5-1; the match to TRBD2 covers 10 bases. The CDR3 contains 15 residues. Trimming removed 3 bases from V and 5 bases from J; junction bases left unmatched: 8. The germline V gene encodes CDR1 SGHRS and CDR2 YFSETQ. This CDR3 reads CASSSSGSTVHEQYF. The CDR3 DNA reads TGCGCCAGCAGCTCTAGCGGGAGTACGGTCCACGAGCAGTACTTC.

The chain uses TRBV19 and TRBJ2-1, with 12 bases aligning to TRBD2. After removal of 5 bases from V and 5 bases from J, the junction contained 10 bases not matched to a gene. The CDR3 covers 17 residues. The germline CDR1 and CDR2 sequences are LNHDA and SQIVND (reference sequence). CDR3: CASSLGLAGYLHNEQFF. In DNA form, the CDR3 reads TGTGCCAGTAGTCTCGGACTAGCGGGATACCTCCACAATGAGCAGTTCTTC. The variable domain in full, completed from reference TRBV19 and TRBJ2-1, reads DGGITQSPKYLFRKEGQNVTLSCEQNLNHDAMYWYRQDPGQGLRLIYYSQIVNDFQKGDIAEGYSVSREKKESFPLTVTSAQKNPTAFYLCASSLGLAGYLHNEQFFGPGTRLTVL.

The count of this clone is one. The chain has TRBV5-1 and TRBJ1-3; D unresolved. Germline CDR1 is SGHRS and CDR2 is YFSETQ. The CDR3 covers 14 residues. With 0 bases removed from V and 3 bases from J, the gap between germline ends came to 7 bases. The CDR3 DNA is TGCGCCAGCAGCTTGGGAGGGAATGGAAACACCATATATTTT. Amino acid sequence: CASSLGGNGNTIYF.

The V and J genes are TRBV6-1 and TRBJ1-5, with 8 bases lining up with TRBD1. CDR1 MNHNS and CDR2 SASEGT come from the germline V gene. The CDR3 is 15 residues long. Germline trimming cut 4 bases from V and 2 bases from J; bases unmatched to any gene: 4. CDR3 region: CASSVDRAGNQPQHF. For the CDR3, the DNA is TGTGCCAGCAGTGTGGACAGGGCGGGCAATCAGCCCCAGCATTTT.

The chain has TRBV5-5 and TRBJ2-5, with D unresolved. Deletions cut 1 base from V and 0 bases from J, with 4 bases between. Germline assignment: CDR1 SGHKS and CDR2 YYEKEE (reference sequence). The CDR3 consists of 13 residues. The CDR3 protein is CASSLPNQETQYF. The CDR3 DNA follows: TGTGCCAGCAGCTTGCCCAACCAAGAGACCCAGTACTTC.

The chain has TRBV7-3 and TRBJ2-3; 11 nucleotides agree with TRBD2. CDR1 and CDR2 from the germline V gene are SGHTA and FQGTGA. The CDR3 covers 16 residues. Trimming cost V 5 bases and J 2 bases; bases outside gene matches: 6. The DNA for the CDR3 is TGTGCCAGCAGCCACGGGACTAGCGGAATCACAGATACGCAGTATTTT. As protein: CASSHGTSGITDTQYF.

This sequence joins TRBV7-2 and TRBJ2-1; D remains unclear. Germline V gene data show CDR1 as SGHTA and CDR2 as FQGNSA. The CDR3 covers 16 residues. V was clipped by 3 bases and J by 2 bases, with 14 bases between them. CDR3 nucleotides: TGTGCCAGCAGCTTGAGTGACACTACTGCCTACAATGAGCAGTTCTTC. Residues: CASSLSDTTAYNEQFF.

This clone was observed a single time. The chain employs TRBV27 and TRBJ2-1; TRBD2 matches 13 bases. The V gene's germline CDR1 is MNHEY and CDR2 SMNVEV (reference sequence). The length of the CDR3 is 17 residues. V lost 3 bases, J lost 5 bases, and 7 bases stayed unmatched. The CDR3 sequence: CASSFGLAGVPHNEQFF. CDR3 in DNA: TGTGCCAGCAGTTTCGGACTAGCGGGAGTTCCCCACAATGAGCAGTTCTTC.